The TCR beta chain under discussion was sequenced for a study of blood T cells in healthy people across ages. Turning to the study itself: Every two T cells gave about one barcoded beta molecule via template switching. Study findings and constraints: Not knowing donor CMV status may have confounded expanded clonotype changes. In these data, TCR beta diversity tracked strongly with naive T cell percentage.

The CDR3 spans 14 residues. The germline gives CDR1 MDHEN, CDR2 SYDVKM. Caucasian individuals from Russia who were healthy and aged about 6 to 95 acted as donors. Together with a sample-barcoded 5' primer, a J-beta primer mix was included in a second PCR lasting about 6 to 11 cycles. TCRdb recomputed calls from the 5' RACE reads with MiXCR, one row per CDR3 protein. Of under 700,000 distinct CDR3 sequences listed, 20% to 30% were seen once; the top ten hold approximately 8.7%. This clonotype has only a few counts. Its antigen is undetermined. One end of the junction fails to match germline, which may point to a read error. In addition, the sample was reused for a study of T cells of mothers and their children.

The clonotype originates from a boy under 18 in good health. This chain connects TRBV28 to TRBJ2-5; D may correspond to TRBD1 or TRBD2 (6 bases each). What was sequenced was blood. The CDR3 bases are TGTGCCAGCGCGAGGGGGAGGACCCAAGAGACCCAGCACTTC. This encodes CASARGRTQETQHF.